Reported below is one T cell receptor (beta chain). The data were produced by immunoSEQ multiplex PCR, yet TCRdb's version contains in-frame clones alone and is incomplete. The sample has a few million clones, around 93% seen once; the top ten hold approximately 1.6%. Germline assignment: CDR1 SEHNR and CDR2 FQNEAQ (reference sequence). There are 14 residues in the CDR3. The V and J ends lost 8 bases and 6 bases, in that order; junction bases with no gene match: 11. CD45RO-negative cells were positively selected for CCR7, leaving out terminally differentiated effector memory CD45RA+ cells. The record originates from a study of shared clonotypes between healthy human individuals.

The chain joins TRBV7-9 to TRBJ1-2; 8 bases fit TRBD1. Sequencing input: naive CD8+ T cells from PBMCs. This clonotype originated in a man between 18 and 35 years old in good health. Some clones in this sample may be carry-over from other donors' samples. The CDR3, as DNA: TGTGCCAGCGGACCTCCGGACAGGGCTGATGGCTACACCTTC. Protein sequence: CASGPPDRADGYTF.